One and the same sample provided the 32 T cell receptor beta chains below, sequenced in a study of blood T cells in healthy people across ages. Together with a sample-barcoded 5' primer, a J-beta primer mix was included in a second PCR lasting roughly 6 to 12 cycles. Each CDR3 protein gets one entry after TCRdb re-called the 5' RACE reads with MiXCR. Altogether fewer than 1 million distinct CDR3 sequences are present, approximately 44% being singletons, with the ten largest covering around 18%. Sequenced: blood. These receptors originate from a man in his 60s in good health.

The chain joins TRBV5-1 to TRBJ2-7, with 10 bases fitting TRBD1. Germline CDR1 and CDR2: SGHRS and YFSETQ. J was trimmed by 1 base and V by 0 bases; bases with no gene match: 4. The CDR3 covers 16 residues. The CDR3 spells CASSLGTGGGSYEQYF. In DNA, the CDR3 is TGCGCCAGCAGCTTGGGGACAGGGGGAGGGTCCTACGAGCAGTACTTC.

This clonotype was seen a few times. The chain uses TRBV15 and TRBJ1-4; 8 bases are a match to TRBD1. Germline V lookup: CDR1 LNHNV, CDR2 YYDKDF (reference sequence). With V trimmed by 0 bases and J by 5 bases, 8 bases remained unmatched. The CDR3 length is 17 residues. The CDR3 protein is CATSRDLGRGLNEKLFF. Here the CDR3 DNA reads TGTGCCACCAGCAGAGATCTTGGCAGGGGGCTAAATGAAAAACTGTTTTTT. The whole variable domain, remainder taken from reference TRBV15 and TRBJ1-4, is DAMVIQNPRYQVTQFGKPVTLSCSQTLNHNVMYWYQQKSSQAPKLLFHYYDKDFNNEADTPDNFQSRRPNTSFCFLDIRSPGLGDTAMYLCATSRDLGRGLNEKLFFGSGTQLSVL.

The chain combines TRBV9 with TRBJ2-5; 10 bases match TRBD2. With the DNA end fitting TRBJ2-7 better, the J assignment may be wrong. In germline, CDR1 is SGDLS, CDR2 YYNGEE. The CDR3 is 17 amino acids. The CDR3 sequence is CASSVSGRASGGDEQYF. The CDR3 bases are TGTGCCAGCAGCGTATCAGGTCGAGCTAGCGGGGGAGACGAGCAGTACTTC.

In nucleotides, the CDR3 is TGTGCCAGCAGCGCGAACCAGGGAATGAACACTGAAGCTTTCTTT. This sequence encodes CASSANQGMNTEAFF. V and J are TRBV7-3 and TRBJ1-1, with D possibly matching TRBD1 (5 bases). V was cut by 5 bases and J by 0 bases, with 13 bases left in between. The CDR3 runs 15 residues. The germline V gene has CDR1 SGHTA and CDR2 FQGTGA.

Only a few counts were recorded for this clonotype. The chain is built from TRBV5-1 and TRBJ2-1; D is perhaps TRBD2 (7 bases). From germline, CDR1 is SGHRS and CDR2 YFSETQ. The CDR3 contains 16 residues. V was trimmed by 4 bases and J by 8 bases, leaving 22 bases between them. The chain's CDR3 is CASSGVTRGAGDEQFF. DNA for the CDR3: TGCGCCAGCAGCGGGGTCACACGGGGGGCCGGGGATGAGCAGTTCTTC.

This rearrangement joins TRBV6-2 or TRBV6-3 to TRBJ2-7, with D perhaps TRBD2 (6 bases). From germline, CDR1 is MNHEY and CDR2 SVGEGT. V lost 0 bases and J 3 bases, leaving 9 bases between the germline ends. The CDR3 length is 14 residues. For the CDR3, the DNA is TGTGCCAGCAGTTACTCCCCGGAGGGCTACGAGCAGTACTTC. Protein product: CASSYSPEGYEQYF.

The chain links TRBV9 to TRBJ2-4; D is undetermined. The last part of the DNA fits TRBJ2-7 better; the J call may be wrong. Germline lookup yields CDR1 SGDLS and CDR2 YYNGEE. The CDR3 consists of 12 residues. This chain's CDR3 is CASSANQYEQYF. The CDR3, as DNA: TGTGCCAGCAGCGCGAACCAGTACGAGCAGTACTTC.

V and J are TRBV15 and TRBJ2-4, with D uncertain. The J call is in doubt because the DNA end fits TRBJ2-7 better. The germline gives CDR1 LNHNV, CDR2 YYDKDF (reference sequence). This CDR3 is 13 amino acids long. For the CDR3, the DNA is TGTGCCACAGGGCCCTGGGGCTCCTACGAGCAGTACTTC. It codes for CATGPWGSYEQYF.

This clonotype was seen more than once but under ten times. This chain joins TRBV20-1 and TRBJ2-1, with 7 nucleotides matching TRBD1. CDR1 and CDR2 (germline): DFQATT, SNEGSKA (reference sequence). With V trimmed by 0 bases and J by 1 base, 6 bases remained unmatched. The CDR3 is 16 residues long. The CDR3 spells CSARDSGTESYNEQFF. The CDR3 coding sequence is TGCAGTGCTAGAGATTCGGGGACAGAATCCTACAATGAGCAGTTCTTC.

Only a few counts were recorded for this clonotype. V is TRBV21-1 and J is TRBJ1-2; the table's D call, TRBD1, was not checked against the DNA. TRBV21-1 has pseudogene status. The CDR3 is 12 residues long. CDR3 in DNA: TGTGCCAGCACCCCCGGTAGGAACCGCTACACCTTC. This gives the protein CASTPGRNRYTF.

The chain employs TRBV18 and TRBJ1-2; D uncertain. Germline assignment: CDR1 KGHSH and CDR2 LQKENI. V lost 3 bases to trimming and J lost 1 base, with 12 bases between them. CDR3 length equals 15 residues. CDR3 protein: CASSPNPTDNYGYTF. CDR3 nucleotide sequence: TGTGCCAGCTCACCGAATCCAACAGATAACTATGGCTACACCTTC. The full variable domain, in which reference TRBV18 and TRBJ1-2 provide the parts outside the CDR3, is NAGVMQNPRHLVRRRGQEARLRCSPMKGHSHVYWYRQLPEEGLKFMVYLQKENIIDESGMPKERFSAEFPKEGPSILRIQQVVRGDSAAYFCASSPNPTDNYGYTFGSGTRLTVV.

In this sample, this clonotype turned up a few times. This chain uses TRBV4-3 with TRBJ1-5; D perhaps matches TRBD1 (6 bases). Per the germline V gene, CDR1 is LGHNA and CDR2 is YSLEER. Trimming shortened V by 4 bases and J by 3 bases, and 13 bases separated the two germline ends. The CDR3 contains 15 residues. In nucleotides, the CDR3 is TGCGCCAGCAGCCGGAACAGGGCTACCAATCAGCCCCAGCATTTT. Its translation: CASSRNRATNQPQHF.

This clonotype turned up a few times. This chain links TRBV5-1 with TRBJ2-5; 9 nucleotides match TRBD1. Germline CDR1 SGHRS, CDR2 YFSETQ. V lost 1 base and J lost 4; bases outside the gene matches: 8. This CDR3 region has 16 residues. The CDR3 is CASSLRGQGSLETQYF. The CDR3, as DNA: TGCGCCAGCAGCTTGAGGGGACAGGGTTCGTTAGAGACCCAGTACTTC.

V and J are TRBV12-3 or TRBV12-4 and TRBJ1-3, with a possible D match to TRBD1 (5 bases). This CDR3 is built from 15 residues. The V end was cut by 7 bases, the J end by 0 bases, with 13 bases between. The CDR3 loop is CASKTAGGSGNTIYF. CDR3 bases: TGTGCCAGCAAGACAGCCGGGGGCTCTGGAAACACCATATATTTT.

This clonotype was seen more than once but under ten times. The V gene is TRBV2, the J gene TRBJ2-5; 7 bases map to TRBD1. CDR1 and CDR2 (germline): SNHLY, FYNNEI. The CDR3 spans 16 residues. With V trimmed by 3 bases and J by 5 bases, 12 bases remained unmatched. The CDR3 region is CASSEMLQGIRETQYF. The CDR3 DNA follows: TGTGCCAGCAGTGAGATGCTACAGGGGATTCGCGAGACCCAGTACTTC.

This clonotype was counted only a few times. The V and J genes are TRBV9 and TRBJ1-2; the match to TRBD1 covers 8 bases. Germline CDR1 SGDLS, CDR2 YYNGEE. V shed 0 bases and J 8 bases; nucleotides not matched to a gene: 6. This CDR3 region has 14 residues. The CDR3 DNA is TGTGCCAGCAGCGTAGGACAGGGGACGAAAGGCTACACCTTC. Translation: CASSVGQGTKGYTF.

V and J are TRBV28 and TRBJ2-7; no firm D call. CDR1 is MDHEN, CDR2 SYDVKM, per germline. The CDR3 extends over 17 amino acids. Between the trimmed V and J ends, which lost 5 bases and 7 bases, there was a span of 27 bases. The CDR3 loop is CASSPPRRRKRSNEQYF. The DNA for the CDR3 is TGTGCCAGCAGTCCCCCCCGACGCAGAAAAAGGTCGAATGAGCAGTACTTC.

The table lists this clonotype with a few counts. The chain carries TRBV7-2 and TRBJ2-1; D is unresolved. CDR1 is SGHTA and CDR2 is FQGNSA in the germline V gene. The CDR3 extends over 13 amino acids. V lost 2 bases to trimming and J lost 8 bases, with 10 bases between them. CDR3 residues: CASSLRRRDEQFF. In nucleotides, the CDR3 is TGTGCCAGCAGCTTACGACGTCGAGATGAGCAGTTCTTC.

The chain uses TRBV4-1 and TRBJ1-5; D gene ambiguous. The CDR3 is 14 residues long. V lost 1 base and J lost 9, with 13 bases in between. CDR1 is MGHRA and CDR2 is YSYEKL in the germline V gene. The CDR3 sequence: CASSQGSGLGPQHF. Written as DNA, the CDR3 is TGCGCCAGCAGCCAAGGTTCAGGCCTGGGGCCCCAGCATTTT.

The chain is built from TRBV7-9 and TRBJ2-3; 8 bases agree with TRBD2. Germline-derived CDR1 and CDR2 are SEHNR and FQNEAQ (reference sequence). CDR3 length: 16 residues. Trimming cost V 5 bases and J 9 bases; bases outside gene matches: 16. CDR3 coding DNA: TGTGCCAGCAGCCCTGTAAGCGGGGGCTCCGGGCAGACGCAGTATTTT. Its protein product is CASSPVSGGSGQTQYF.

A single count supports this clonotype. The rearrangement uses TRBV7-2 and TRBJ2-3; a weak D match, TRBD2 (6 bases). Trimming cost V 2 bases and J 4 bases, with 19 bases left between them. Germline V CDR1 and CDR2: SGHTA, FQGNSA. The CDR3 spans 17 residues. The CDR3 here is CASSLRVMRDRSDTQYF. CDR3 nucleotide sequence: TGTGCCAGCAGCTTAAGAGTCATGCGGGATCGGTCAGATACGCAGTATTTT.

The chain combines TRBV20-1 with TRBJ2-5; 9 bases agree with TRBD2. Losses at the gene ends were 4 bases for V and 3 bases for J; bases not matched to a gene: 0. This CDR3 contains 12 residues. Germline loops: CDR1 DFQATT, CDR2 SNEGSKA (reference sequence). CDR3 residues: CSATSGEETQYF. CDR3 DNA: TGCAGTGCTACTAGCGGGGAAGAGACCCAGTACTTC.

The chain combines TRBV4-3 with TRBJ2-3; D remains ambiguous. Germline-derived CDR1 and CDR2 are LGHNA and YSLEER. The CDR3 is made up of 11 amino acids. Trimming cost V 10 bases and J 14 bases, with 19 bases left between them. The CDR3 spells CATGRASWGYF. DNA for the CDR3: TGCGCCACAGGCCGGGCTAGTTGGGGGTATTTT.

This clonotype was seen a handful of times. The genes are TRBV6-5 and TRBJ2-2, with TRBD2 matching 11 bases. Germline CDR1 and CDR2: MNHEY and SVGAGI. The CDR3 length is 19 residues. V dropped 4 bases and J dropped 2; count of bases not matched to a gene: 12. The CDR3 region is CASSLRYLAGGINTGELFF. Here the CDR3 DNA reads TGTGCCAGCAGTTTGCGATACCTAGCGGGGGGTATCAACACCGGGGAGCTGTTTTTT.

The table lists this clonotype with a few counts. The V gene is TRBV7-2, the J gene TRBJ2-1; D perhaps matches TRBD1 (6 bases). The CDR3 sequence is 12 residues long. Trimming cost V 4 bases and J 9 bases, with 10 bases left between them. CDR1 is SGHTA and CDR2 is FQGNSA in the germline V gene. The DNA for the CDR3 is TGTGCCAGCAGCTCACAGGGTTTTGAGCAGTTCTTC. Protein product: CASSSQGFEQFF.

The J gene is TRBJ2-7, the V gene TRBV7-2; D is tentatively TRBD1 or TRBD2 (6 bases each). Germline V lookup: CDR1 SGHTA, CDR2 FQGNSA. The CDR3 loop spans 13 amino acids. Trimming shortened V by 4 bases and J by 4 bases, and 11 bases separated the two germline ends. The CDR3 loop reads CASSWGAKYEQYF. CDR3 in DNA: TGTGCCAGCAGCTGGGGGGCCAAGTACGAGCAGTACTTC. Using reference TRBV7-2 and TRBJ2-7 for the parts outside the CDR3, the full variable domain is GAGVSQSPSNKVTEKGKDVELRCDPISGHTALYWYRQSLGQGLEFLIYFQGNSAPDKSGLPSDRFSAERTGGSVSTLTIQRTQQEDSAVYLCASSWGAKYEQYFGPGTRLTVT.

This clonotype has a handful of counts. The rearrangement links TRBV30 to TRBJ1-1; 7 nucleotides line up with TRBD1. Germline-derived CDR1 and CDR2 are GTSNPN and SVGIG (reference sequence). The V segment lost 5 bases and the J segment 7 bases; nucleotides outside the gene matches: 4. The CDR3 contains 11 residues. The CDR3 nucleotides read TGTGCCTGGGGAACAGGGGATGAAGCTTTCTTT. Translation: CAWGTGDEAFF.

This chain links TRBV6-6 with TRBJ1-3; no clear D gene. Germline CDR1 MNHNY, CDR2 SVGAGI (reference sequence). Trimming took 5 bases from V and 12 from J, leaving 20 bases between them. The CDR3 contains 14 residues. This CDR3 is CASSPADGGYGIYF. CDR3 coding DNA: TGTGCCAGCAGTCCCGCGGACGGCGGCTATGGCATATATTTT.

V gene TRBV6-5 combines with J gene TRBJ2-7; D unresolved. Germline V lookup: CDR1 MNHEY, CDR2 SVGAGI. Trimming stripped 0 bases from V and 0 bases from J, with 6 bases between. CDR3 length: 14 amino acids. CDR3 in DNA: TGTGCCAGCAGTTACTCTCCCAACTCCTACGAGCAGTACTTC. Amino acids: CASSYSPNSYEQYF.

With respect to this clonotype: An end of the junction differs from the germline gene, which may be a read error. The rearrangement links TRBV7-2 to TRBJ2-7; 14 nucleotides align to TRBD2. Germline V gives CDR1 SGHTA, CDR2 FQGNSA. The CDR3 is 20 residues long. CDR3 protein: CASSLGGRGLAGESSYGQYF. CDR3 nucleotides: TGTGCCAGCAGCTTGGGAGGTCGGGGACTAGCGGGGGAGAGCTCCTACGGGCAGTACTTC.

This clonotype was seen only a few times. V usage is TRBV10-3 and J usage is TRBJ2-2; tentatively, D is TRBD1 (6 bases). Germline V gene sequence: CDR1 ENHRY, CDR2 SYGVKD. This CDR3 spans 15 amino acids. The V gene lost 4 bases and the J gene lost 5 bases, with 14 bases spanning the gap. The chain's CDR3 is CAISGGTIETGELFF. CDR3 sequence (DNA): TGTGCCATCAGTGGGGGGACAATCGAAACCGGGGAGCTGTTTTTT.

As for this clonotype: No conserved phenylalanine or tryptophan is present at the end of the CDR3, so a read error is the likely explanation. The genes are TRBV25-1 and TRBJ2-5, with TRBD1 identical over 8 bases. The end of the DNA aligns better with TRBJ2-7, so the J call may be wrong. The CDR3 is 12 amino acids. Germline lookup yields CDR1 MGHDK and CDR2 SYGVNS. The CDR3 sequence is CASSTGGHEQYI. The DNA for the CDR3 is TGTGCCAGTTCAACAGGGGGACACGAGCAGTACATC.